The 15 T cell receptor beta chains below come from one sample, sequenced in a study of blood T cell repertoires in COVID-19. Clones were sequenced by immunoSEQ multiplex PCR, and TCRdb holds only the in-frame ones, with some missing. The profile covers some 110,000 clones, with around nine tenths appearing a single time and under 5% taken by the ten largest. The sample comprised peripheral blood. The receptors come from a man between 35 and 55 years old with acute or convalescent COVID-19.

The CDR3 sequence is CASSLGLAGLTDTQYF. The CDR3, as DNA: TGTGCCAGCAGCTTAGGACTAGCGGGCCTCACAGATACGCAGTATTTT. The chain links TRBV11-2 to TRBJ2-3, with 10 bases that match TRBD2. The ends lost 1 base at V and 2 bases at J; junction bases unmatched: 3. Germline V lookup: CDR1 SGHAT, CDR2 FQNNGV. The CDR3 covers 16 residues.

This clone has a single count. The gene calls are TRBV19 and TRBJ1-1, with D unclear. This CDR3 is 13 amino acids long. The ends were cut back, 4 bases at V and 4 bases at J, with 10 bases in the middle. CDR1 is LNHDA and CDR2 is SQIVND in the germline V gene (reference sequence). The CDR3 DNA is TGTGCCAGTAGTAACAACAGCCGCACTGAAGCTTTCTTT. Translation: CASSNNSRTEAFF.

This clone appeared once. This chain joins TRBV6-1 and TRBJ2-4; D gene uncertain. Per the germline V gene, CDR1 is MNHNS and CDR2 is SASEGT. The V and J ends lost 3 bases and 0 bases respectively, with 9 bases between them. The CDR3 covers 15 residues. DNA for the CDR3: TGTGCCAGCAGTGACGAGTTGCTAGCCAAAAACATTCAGTACTTC. Translation: CASSDELLAKNIQYF.

Only a few counts were recorded for this clone. The J gene is TRBJ1-6, the V gene TRBV30; D is possibly TRBD1 (6 bases). V was shortened by 3 bases and J by 7 bases, with 19 bases between the two germline ends. Germline-derived CDR1 and CDR2 are GTSNPN and SVGIG (reference sequence). The length of the CDR3 is 16 residues. In nucleotides, the CDR3 is TGTGCCTGGAGAGCTAACACAGGGAGCCCAAATTCACCCCTCCACTTT. This codes for CAWRANTGSPNSPLHF.

The rearrangement uses TRBV7-6 and TRBJ2-1; the D is unclear. CDR1 SGHVS and CDR2 FNYEAQ come from the germline V gene. V lost 8 bases to trimming and J lost 0 bases, with 14 bases between them. The CDR3 covers 15 residues. In nucleotides, the CDR3 is TGTGCCAGCTCCTGGCGGCGGAGCTCCTACAATGAGCAGTTCTTC. Translating gives CASSWRRSSYNEQFF.

V and J are TRBV4-1 and TRBJ2-7, with 9 bases that match TRBD1. The germline gives CDR1 MGHRA, CDR2 YSYEKL. The CDR3 contains 15 residues. V dropped 3 bases and J dropped 2; count of bases not matched to a gene: 5. The CDR3 DNA follows: TGCGCCAGCAGCCAGATAACAGGGGGCCCCTACGAGCAGTACTTC. Amino acid sequence: CASSQITGGPYEQYF.

This clone occurred a few times. The chain joins TRBV5-5 to TRBJ2-1, with 7 bases aligning to TRBD1. This CDR3 contains 15 residues. V was pared by 5 bases and J by 6 bases, with 11 bases of the junction left unmatched. From germline, CDR1 is SGHKS and CDR2 YYEKEE (reference sequence). The CDR3 loop is CASRRQGSISNEQFF. CDR3 bases: TGTGCCAGCAGACGACAGGGTAGTATCTCCAATGAGCAGTTCTTC.

The gene calls are TRBV24-1 and TRBJ2-3; 8 bases line up with TRBD1. CDR1 KGHDR and CDR2 SFDVKD come from the germline V gene. The V segment lost 3 bases and the J segment 3 bases; nucleotides outside the gene matches: 7. The CDR3 length is 16 residues. The CDR3 protein is CATSDSGQGKTDTQYF. DNA for the CDR3: TGTGCCACCAGTGATAGTGGACAGGGTAAAACAGATACGCAGTATTTT.

The gene calls are TRBV5-8 and TRBJ1-2, with TRBD1 matching 8 bases. Germline V gives CDR1 SGHTS, CDR2 YDEGEE. This CDR3 has 13 amino acids. The ends lost 5 bases at V and 3 bases at J; junction bases unmatched: 3. The chain's CDR3 is CASRDRADYGYTF. CDR3 in DNA: TGTGCCAGCAGGGACAGGGCGGACTATGGCTACACCTTC.

The chain has TRBV6-2 or TRBV6-3 and TRBJ1-2; TRBD1 agrees at 10 bases. This CDR3 is 14 amino acids long. Germline values: CDR1 MNHEY, CDR2 SVGEGT. After removal of 6 bases from V and 8 bases from J, the junction contained 9 bases not matched to a gene. The CDR3 protein is CASSRTGGFYGYTF. DNA for the CDR3: TGTGCCAGCAGCAGGACAGGGGGATTTTACGGCTACACCTTC.

V gene TRBV19 combines with J gene TRBJ1-5, with unresolved D. The CDR3 contains 19 residues. Trimming took 3 bases from V and 6 from J, leaving 27 bases between them. Germline values: CDR1 LNHDA, CDR2 SQIVND (reference sequence). The CDR3 sequence: CASSIDPGAAGAKRQPQHF. The CDR3 DNA follows: TGTGCCAGTAGTATTGATCCCGGCGCCGCGGGCGCCAAGCGTCAGCCCCAGCATTTT.

The rearrangement joins TRBV2 to TRBJ1-5, with D uncertain. Germline assignment: CDR1 SNHLY and CDR2 FYNNEI. The ends were cut back, 4 bases at V and 6 bases at J, with 19 bases in the middle. There are 16 residues in the CDR3. The CDR3 DNA reads TGTGCCAGCAGTGCTGATGGGTTGTCACGGGGTCAGCCCCAGCATTTT. This sequence encodes CASSADGLSRGQPQHF.

The chain carries TRBV27 and TRBJ2-1; D might be TRBD2 (5 bases). V lost 2 bases to trimming and J lost 5 bases, with 19 bases between them. The germline V gene has CDR1 MNHEY and CDR2 SMNVEV (reference sequence). This CDR3 spans 17 amino acids. CDR3 DNA sequence: TGTGCCAGCAGTTTAATTAGCCTGGAACGGACTCACAATGAGCAGTTCTTC. Its translation is CASSLISLERTHNEQFF.

The chain combines TRBV10-3 with TRBJ2-1; 12 bases fit TRBD1. With V trimmed by 6 bases and J by 8 bases, 5 bases remained unmatched. The CDR3 runs to 14 residues. In germline, CDR1 is ENHRY, CDR2 SYGVKD. The CDR3 region is CAISRDRGLDEQFF. As DNA, the CDR3 is TGTGCCATCAGCCGGGACAGGGGGCTTGATGAGCAGTTCTTC.

The chain joins TRBV19 to TRBJ2-5, with TRBD1 identical over 7 bases. The germline CDR1 and CDR2 sequences are LNHDA and SQIVND (reference sequence). CDR3 size: 14 residues. With V trimmed by 11 bases and J by 4 bases, 13 bases remained unmatched. The chain's CDR3 is CASTAGAGGETQYF. CDR3 in DNA: TGTGCCTCGACCGCCGGGGCAGGGGGAGAGACCCAGTACTTC. Full variable domain (outside the CDR3, taken from reference TRBV19 and TRBJ2-5): DGGITQSPKYLFRKEGQNVTLSCEQNLNHDAMYWYRQDPGQGLRLIYYSQIVNDFQKGDIAEGYSVSREKKESFPLTVTSAQKNPTAFYLCASTAGAGGETQYFGPGTRLLVL.